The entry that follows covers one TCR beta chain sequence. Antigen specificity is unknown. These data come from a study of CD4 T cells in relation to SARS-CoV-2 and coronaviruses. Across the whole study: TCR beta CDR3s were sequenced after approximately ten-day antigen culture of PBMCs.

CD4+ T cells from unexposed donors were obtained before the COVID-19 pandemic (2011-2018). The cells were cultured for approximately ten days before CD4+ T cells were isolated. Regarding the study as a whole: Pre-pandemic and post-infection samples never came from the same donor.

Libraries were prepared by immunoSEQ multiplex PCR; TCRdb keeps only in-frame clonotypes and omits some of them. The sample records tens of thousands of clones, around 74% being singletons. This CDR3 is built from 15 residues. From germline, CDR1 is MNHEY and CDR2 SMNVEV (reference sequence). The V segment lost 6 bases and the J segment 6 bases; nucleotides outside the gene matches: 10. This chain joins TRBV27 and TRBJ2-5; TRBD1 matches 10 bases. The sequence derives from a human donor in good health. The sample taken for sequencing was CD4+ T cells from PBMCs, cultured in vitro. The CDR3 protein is CASSDDRGRVKTQYF. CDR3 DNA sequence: TGTGCCAGCAGCGACGACAGGGGGCGCGTGAAGACCCAGTACTTC.